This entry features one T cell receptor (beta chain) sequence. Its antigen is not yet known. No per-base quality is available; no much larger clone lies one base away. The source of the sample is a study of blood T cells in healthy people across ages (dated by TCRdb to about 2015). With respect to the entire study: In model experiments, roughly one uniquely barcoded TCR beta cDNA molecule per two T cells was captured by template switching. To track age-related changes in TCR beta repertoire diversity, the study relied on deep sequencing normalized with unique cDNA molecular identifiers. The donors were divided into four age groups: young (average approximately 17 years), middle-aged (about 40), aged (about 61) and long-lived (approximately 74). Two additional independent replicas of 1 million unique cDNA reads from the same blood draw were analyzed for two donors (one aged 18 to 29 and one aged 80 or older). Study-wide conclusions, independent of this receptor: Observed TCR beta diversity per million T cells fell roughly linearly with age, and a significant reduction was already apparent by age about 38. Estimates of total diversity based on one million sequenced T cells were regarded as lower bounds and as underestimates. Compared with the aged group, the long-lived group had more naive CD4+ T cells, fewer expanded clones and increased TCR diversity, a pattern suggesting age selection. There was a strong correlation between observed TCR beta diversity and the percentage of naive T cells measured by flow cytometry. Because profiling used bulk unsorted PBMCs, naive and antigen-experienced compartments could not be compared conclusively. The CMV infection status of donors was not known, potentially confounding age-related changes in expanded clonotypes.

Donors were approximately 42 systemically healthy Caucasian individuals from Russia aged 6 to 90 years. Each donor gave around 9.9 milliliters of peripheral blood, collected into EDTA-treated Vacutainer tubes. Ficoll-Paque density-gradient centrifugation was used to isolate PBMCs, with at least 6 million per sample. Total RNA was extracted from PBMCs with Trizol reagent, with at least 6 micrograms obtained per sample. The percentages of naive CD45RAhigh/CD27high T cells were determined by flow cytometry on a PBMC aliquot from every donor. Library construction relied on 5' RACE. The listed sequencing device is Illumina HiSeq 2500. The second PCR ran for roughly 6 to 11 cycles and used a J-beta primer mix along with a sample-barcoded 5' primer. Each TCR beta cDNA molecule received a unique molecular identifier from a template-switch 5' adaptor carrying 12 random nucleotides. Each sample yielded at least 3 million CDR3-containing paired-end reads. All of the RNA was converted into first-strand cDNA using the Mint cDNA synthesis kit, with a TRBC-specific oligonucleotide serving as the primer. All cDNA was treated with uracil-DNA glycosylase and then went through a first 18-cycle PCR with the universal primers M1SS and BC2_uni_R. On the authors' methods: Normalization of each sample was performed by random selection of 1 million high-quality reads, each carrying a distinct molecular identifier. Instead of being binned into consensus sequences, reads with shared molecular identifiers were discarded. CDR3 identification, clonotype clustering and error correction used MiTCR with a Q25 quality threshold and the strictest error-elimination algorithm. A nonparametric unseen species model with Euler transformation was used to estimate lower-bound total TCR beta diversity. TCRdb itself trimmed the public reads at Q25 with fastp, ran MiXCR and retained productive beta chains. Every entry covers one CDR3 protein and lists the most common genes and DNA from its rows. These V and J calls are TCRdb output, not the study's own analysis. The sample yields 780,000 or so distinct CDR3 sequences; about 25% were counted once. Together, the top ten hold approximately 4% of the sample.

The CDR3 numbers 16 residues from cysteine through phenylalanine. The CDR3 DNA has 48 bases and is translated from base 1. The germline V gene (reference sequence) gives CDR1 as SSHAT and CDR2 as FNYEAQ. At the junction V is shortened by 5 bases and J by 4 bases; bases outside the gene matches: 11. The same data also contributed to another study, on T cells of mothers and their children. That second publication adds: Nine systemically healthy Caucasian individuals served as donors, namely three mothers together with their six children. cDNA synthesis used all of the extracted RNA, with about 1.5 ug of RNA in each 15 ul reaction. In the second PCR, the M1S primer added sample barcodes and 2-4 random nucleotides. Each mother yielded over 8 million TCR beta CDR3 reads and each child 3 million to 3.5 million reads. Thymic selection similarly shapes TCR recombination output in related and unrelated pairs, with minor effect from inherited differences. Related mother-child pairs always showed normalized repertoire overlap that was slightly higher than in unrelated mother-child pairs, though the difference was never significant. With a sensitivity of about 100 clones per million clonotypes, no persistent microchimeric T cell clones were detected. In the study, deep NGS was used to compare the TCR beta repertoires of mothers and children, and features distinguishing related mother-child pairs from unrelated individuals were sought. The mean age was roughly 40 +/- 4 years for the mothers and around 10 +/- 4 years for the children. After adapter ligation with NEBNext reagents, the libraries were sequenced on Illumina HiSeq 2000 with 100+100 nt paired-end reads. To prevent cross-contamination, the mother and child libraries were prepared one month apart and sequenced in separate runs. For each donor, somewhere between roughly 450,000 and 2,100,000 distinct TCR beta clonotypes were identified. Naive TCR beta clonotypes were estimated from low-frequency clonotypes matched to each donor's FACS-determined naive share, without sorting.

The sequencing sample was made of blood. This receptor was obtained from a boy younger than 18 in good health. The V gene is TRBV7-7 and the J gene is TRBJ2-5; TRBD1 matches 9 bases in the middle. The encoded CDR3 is CASSPPTGTGLETQYF. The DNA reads TGTGCCAGCAGCCCTCCAACCGGGACAGGGCTAGAGACCCAGTACTTC. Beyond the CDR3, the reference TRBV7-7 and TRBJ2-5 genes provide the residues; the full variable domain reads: GAGVSQSPRYKVTKRGQDVTLRCDPISSHATLYWYQQALGQGPEFLTYFNYEAQPDKSGLPSDRFSAERPEGSISTLTIQRTEQRDSAMYRCASSPPTGTGLETQYFGPGTRLLVL.